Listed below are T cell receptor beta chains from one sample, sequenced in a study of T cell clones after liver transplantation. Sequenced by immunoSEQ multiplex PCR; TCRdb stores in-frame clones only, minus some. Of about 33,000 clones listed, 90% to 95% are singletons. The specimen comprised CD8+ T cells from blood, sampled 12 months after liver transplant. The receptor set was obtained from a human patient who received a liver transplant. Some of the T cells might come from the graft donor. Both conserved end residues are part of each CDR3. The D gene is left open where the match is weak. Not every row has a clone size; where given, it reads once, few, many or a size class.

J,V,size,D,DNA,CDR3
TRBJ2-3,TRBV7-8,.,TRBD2,TGTGCCAGCAGCTTAGCGGGAGGGCCTAGGGATACGCAGTATTTT,CASSLAGGPRDTQYF
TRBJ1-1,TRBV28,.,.,TGTGCCAGCAGTTTAACCCCGGGACACCCGAACACTGAAGCTTTCTTT,CASSLTPGHPNTEAFF
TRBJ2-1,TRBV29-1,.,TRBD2,TGCAGCGTCCACGCTAGCGGGAGTACAAATGAGCAGTTCTTC,CSVHASGSTNEQFF
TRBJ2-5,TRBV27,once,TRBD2,TGTGCCAGCAGTTTGGGCGGGGGCCAAGAGACCCAGTACTTC,CASSLGGGQETQYF
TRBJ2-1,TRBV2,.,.,TGTGCCAGCAGTGGTTCCATGAACCCCGACAATGAGCAGTTCTTC,CASSGSMNPDNEQFF
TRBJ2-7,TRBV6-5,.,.,TGTGCCAGCAGTTATGCGGGGTACGAGCAGTACTTC,CASSYAGYEQYF
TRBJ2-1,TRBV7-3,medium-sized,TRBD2,TGTGCCAGCAGCCGACTAGCGGGTCGGTACAATGAGCAGTTCTTC,CASSRLAGRYNEQFF
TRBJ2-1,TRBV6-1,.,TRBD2,TGTGCCAGCAGTGACAGCGGGAGCTACAATGAGCAGTTCTTC,CASSDSGSYNEQFF
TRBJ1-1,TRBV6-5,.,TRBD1,TGTGCCAGCAGTTGGCTCAGGGGGGGGCTGAACACTGAAGCTTTCTTT,CASSWLRGGLNTEAFF
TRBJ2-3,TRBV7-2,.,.,TGTGCCAGCAGCTTAGCGGGGGGTCTCGATACGCAGTATTTT,CASSLAGGLDTQYF
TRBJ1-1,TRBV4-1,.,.,TGCGCCAGCAGCCTCGGAGCTACAGTTACTGAAGCTTTCTTT,CASSLGATVTEAFF
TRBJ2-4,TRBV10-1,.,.,TGCGCCAGCAGTCATACCCGGGACGGCAAAAACATTCAGTACTTC,CASSHTRDGKNIQYF
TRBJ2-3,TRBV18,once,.,TGTGCCAGCTCACCACCGTCAGGAAAAAAGTATTTT,CASSPPSGKKYF
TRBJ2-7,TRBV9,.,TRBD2,TGTGCCAGCAGCGTAGCGGGGGGAGAGTACGAGCAGTACTTC,CASSVAGGEYEQYF
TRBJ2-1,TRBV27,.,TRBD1,TGTGCCAGCAGTACACCGGGACAGGGGAGCAATGAGCAGTTCTTC,CASSTPGQGSNEQFF
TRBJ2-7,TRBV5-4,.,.,TGTGCCAGCAGCTTTGGGACCTCCTACGAGCAGTACTTC,CASSFGTSYEQYF
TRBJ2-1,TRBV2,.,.,TGTGCCAGCTCAGGTGCGGCACTAGAATCCTACAATGAGCAGTTCTTC,CASSGAALESYNEQFF
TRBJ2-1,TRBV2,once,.,TGTGCCAGCAGGGGTGGTGAGCAGTTCTTC,CASRGGEQFF
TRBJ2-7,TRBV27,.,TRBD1,TGTGCCAGCAGTTTGACGGCGGGACAGGGTCCCTTCGAGCAGTACTTC,CASSLTAGQGPFEQYF
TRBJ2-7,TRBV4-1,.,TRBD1,TGCGCCAGCAGCCAAGATCGCGTCAGGGGGCTCTACGAGCAGTACTTC,CASSQDRVRGLYEQYF
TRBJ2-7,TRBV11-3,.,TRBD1,TGTGCCAGCAGCTTAGATCCGGGGACAGGCCTCTACGAGCAGTACTTC,CASSLDPGTGLYEQYF
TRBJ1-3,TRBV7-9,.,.,TGTGCCAGCAGCTCTGCCGATGGTCTTGGGGGAAACACCATATATTTT,CASSSADGLGGNTIYF
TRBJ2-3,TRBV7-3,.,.,TGTGCCAGCAGCTTAATTGGGGGGAGCACAGATACGCAGTATTTT,CASSLIGGSTDTQYF
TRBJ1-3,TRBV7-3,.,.,TGTGCCAGCAGCTTGGGAGGGGAGACCATATATTTT,CASSLGGETIYF
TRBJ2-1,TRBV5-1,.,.,TGCGCCAGCGCTCAACGACCTGGGACCAGACCGGTCGGTGAGCAGTTCTTC,CASAQRPGTRPVGEQFF
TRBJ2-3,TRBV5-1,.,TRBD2,TGCGCCAGCAGCGCCCGACTAGCGGGAGCCGGCACAGATACGCAGTATTTT,CASSARLAGAGTDTQYF
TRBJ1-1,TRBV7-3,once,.,TGTGCCAGCAGCTTTCAGGACCTGAACACTGAAGCTTTCTTT,CASSFQDLNTEAFF
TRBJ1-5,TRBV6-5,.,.,TGTGCCAGCAGTTACTCCCAGGGCATTCAGCCCCAGCATTTT,CASSYSQGIQPQHF
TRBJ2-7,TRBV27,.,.,TGTGCCAGCAGTTTATCAGGCAGGGGCTACGAGCAGTACTTC,CASSLSGRGYEQYF
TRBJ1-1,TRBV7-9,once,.,TGTGCCGTTGGTGAGGGGCTAAGTATGAACACTGAAGCTTTCTTT,CAVGEGLSMNTEAFF
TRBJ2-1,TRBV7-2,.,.,TGTGCCAGCAGCCTACGACTAGACTACAATGAGCAGTTCTTC,CASSLRLDYNEQFF
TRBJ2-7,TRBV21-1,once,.,TGTGCCAGCAGCAAATTTAGCGTCGTGGGACAGGGGGACTCCTACGAGCAGTACTTC,CASSKFSVVGQGDSYEQYF
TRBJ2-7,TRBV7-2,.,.,TGTGCCAGCAGCTTAGGTAGGCTCGGGCAGTACTTC,CASSLGRLGQYF
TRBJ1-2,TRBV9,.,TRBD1,TGTGCCAGCAGCCCCGAAGGGACAGCAACTATATCTAACTATGGCTACACCTTC,CASSPEGTATISNYGYTF
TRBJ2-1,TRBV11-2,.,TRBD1,TGTGCCAGCAGCCCCGCAGGCAGGGGGTTATTCTCCTACAATGAGCAGTTCTTC,CASSPAGRGLFSYNEQFF
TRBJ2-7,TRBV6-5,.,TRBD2,TGTGCCAGCAGTACTAGCGGGAGTTACGAGCAGTACTTC,CASSTSGSYEQYF
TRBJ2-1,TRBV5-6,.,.,TGTGCCAGCAGGATAGGGGTTCGTGAGCAGTTCTTC,CASRIGVREQFF
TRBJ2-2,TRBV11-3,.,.,TGTGCCAGCAGCATAATCCCCGGGGAGCTGTTTTTT,CASSIIPGELFF
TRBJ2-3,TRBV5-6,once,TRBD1,TGTGCCAGCAGCTGGGACAGTCTTAGCACAGATACGCAGTATTTT,CASSWDSLSTDTQYF
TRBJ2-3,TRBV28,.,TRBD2,TGTGCCAGCAGCAGTAGCGGGACAGATACGCAGTATTTT,CASSSSGTDTQYF
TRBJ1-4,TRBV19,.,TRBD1,TGTGCCAGTAGTATGTACAGGGGTGATGAAAAACTGTTTTTT,CASSMYRGDEKLFF
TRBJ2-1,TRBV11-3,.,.,TGTGCCAGCAGCCCAATGAGGGATGAGCAGTTCTTC,CASSPMRDEQFF
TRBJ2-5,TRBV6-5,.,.,TGTGCCAGCAGTTACGGGATCGCGGAGACCCAGTACTTC,CASSYGIAETQYF
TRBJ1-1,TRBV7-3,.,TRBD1,TGTGCCAGCAGCTTAACAGCGACAGGGAAGGAAGCTTTCTTT,CASSLTATGKEAFF
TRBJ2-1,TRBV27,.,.,TGTGCCAGCAGTTTTTCAGAGGGTGAGAAGCTCAATGAGCAGTTCTTC,CASSFSEGEKLNEQFF